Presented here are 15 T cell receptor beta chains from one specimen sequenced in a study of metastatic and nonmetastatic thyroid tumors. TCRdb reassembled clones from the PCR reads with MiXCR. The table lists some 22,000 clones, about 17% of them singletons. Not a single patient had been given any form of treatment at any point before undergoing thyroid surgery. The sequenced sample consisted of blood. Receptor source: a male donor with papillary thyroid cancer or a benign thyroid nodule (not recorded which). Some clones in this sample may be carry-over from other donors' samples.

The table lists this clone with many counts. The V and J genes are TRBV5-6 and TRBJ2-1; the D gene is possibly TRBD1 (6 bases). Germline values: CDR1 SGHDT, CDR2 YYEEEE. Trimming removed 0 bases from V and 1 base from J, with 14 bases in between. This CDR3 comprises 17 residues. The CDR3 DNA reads TGTGCCAGCAGCTTGGGAGGCGTCAGGGGATCCTACAATGAGCAGTTCTTC. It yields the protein CASSLGGVRGSYNEQFF.

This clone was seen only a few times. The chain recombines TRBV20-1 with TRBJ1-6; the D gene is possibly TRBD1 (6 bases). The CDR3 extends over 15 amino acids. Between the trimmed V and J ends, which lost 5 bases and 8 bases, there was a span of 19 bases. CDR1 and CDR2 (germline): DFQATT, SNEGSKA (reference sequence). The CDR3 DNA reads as TGCAGTGCTTTTGACAGGAGGACGGTGGATTCACCCCTCCACTTT. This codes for CSAFDRRTVDSPLHF.

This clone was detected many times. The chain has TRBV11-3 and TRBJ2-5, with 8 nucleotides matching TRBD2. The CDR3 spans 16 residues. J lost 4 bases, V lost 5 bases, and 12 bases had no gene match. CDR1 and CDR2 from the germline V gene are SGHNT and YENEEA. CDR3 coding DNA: TGTGCCAGCAGCGTGCGGGGACTAGGGAAACGAGAGACCCAGTACTTC. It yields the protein CASSVRGLGKRETQYF.

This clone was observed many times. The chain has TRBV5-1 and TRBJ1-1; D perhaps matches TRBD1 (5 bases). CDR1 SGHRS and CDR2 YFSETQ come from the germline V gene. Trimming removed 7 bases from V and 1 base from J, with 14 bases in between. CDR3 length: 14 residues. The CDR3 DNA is TGCGCCAGCGCTAGAGGGGCAGGGAACACTGAAGCTTTCTTT. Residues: CASARGAGNTEAFF. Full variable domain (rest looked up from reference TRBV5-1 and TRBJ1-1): KAGVTQTPRYLIKTRGQQVTLSCSPISGHRSVSWYQQTPGQGLQFLFEYFSETQRNKGNFPGRFSGRQFSNSRSEMNVSTLELGDSALYLCASARGAGNTEAFFGQGTRLTVV.

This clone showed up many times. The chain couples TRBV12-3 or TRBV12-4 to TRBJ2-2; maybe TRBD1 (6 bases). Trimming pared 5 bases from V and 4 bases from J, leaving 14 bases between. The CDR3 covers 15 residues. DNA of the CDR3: TGTGCCAGCAGTCCCTCGGGACAATCCACCGGGGAGCTGTTTTTT. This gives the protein CASSPSGQSTGELFF.

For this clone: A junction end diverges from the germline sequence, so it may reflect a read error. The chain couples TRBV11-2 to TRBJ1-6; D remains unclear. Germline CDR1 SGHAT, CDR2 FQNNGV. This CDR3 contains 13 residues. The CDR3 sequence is CASSRVSNSSLHF. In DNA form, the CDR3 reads TGTGCCAGCAGCCGAGTCTCAAATTCATCCCTCCACTTT. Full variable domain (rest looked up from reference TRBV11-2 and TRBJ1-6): EAGVAQSPRYKIIEKRQSVAFWCNPISGHATLYWYQQILGQGPKLLIQFQNNGVVDDSQLPKDRFSAERLKGVDSTLKIQPAKLEDSAVYLCASSRVSNSSLHFGNGTRLTVT.

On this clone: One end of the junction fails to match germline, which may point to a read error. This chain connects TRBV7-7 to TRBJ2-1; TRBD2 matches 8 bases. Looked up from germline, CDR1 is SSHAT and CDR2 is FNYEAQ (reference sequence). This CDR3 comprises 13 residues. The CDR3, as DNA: TGTGCTAGCAGCCCGGGACTAGGGAATGAGCAGTTCTTC. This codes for CASSPGLGNEQFF.

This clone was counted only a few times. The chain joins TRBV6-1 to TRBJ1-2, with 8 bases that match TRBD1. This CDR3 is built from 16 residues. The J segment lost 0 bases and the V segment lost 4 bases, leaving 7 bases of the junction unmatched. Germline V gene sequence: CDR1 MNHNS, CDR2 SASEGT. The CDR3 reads CASSARTGRANYGYTF. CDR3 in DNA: TGTGCCAGCAGTGCTCGGACAGGGCGGGCTAACTATGGCTACACCTTC.

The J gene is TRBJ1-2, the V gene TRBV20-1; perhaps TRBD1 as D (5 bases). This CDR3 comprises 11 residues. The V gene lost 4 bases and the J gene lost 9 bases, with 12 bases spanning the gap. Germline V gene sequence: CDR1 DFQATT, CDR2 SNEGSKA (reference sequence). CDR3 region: CSAMGESRYTF. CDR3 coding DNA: TGCAGTGCTATGGGGGAGAGCCGCTACACCTTC.

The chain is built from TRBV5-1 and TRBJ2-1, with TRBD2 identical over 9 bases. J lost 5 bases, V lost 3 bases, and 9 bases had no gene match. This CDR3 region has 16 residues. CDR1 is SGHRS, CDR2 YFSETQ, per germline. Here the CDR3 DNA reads TGCGCCAGCAGCTCAGCGGCGGGAGGGCCCCACAATGAGCAGTTCTTC. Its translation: CASSSAAGGPHNEQFF.

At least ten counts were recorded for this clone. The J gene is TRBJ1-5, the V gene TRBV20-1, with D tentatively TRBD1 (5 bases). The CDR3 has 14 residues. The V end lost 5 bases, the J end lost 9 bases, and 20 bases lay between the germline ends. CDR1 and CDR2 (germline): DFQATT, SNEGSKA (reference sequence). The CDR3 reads CSALTTGTGWPQHF. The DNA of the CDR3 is TGCAGTGCTCTGACAACCGGGACCGGTTGGCCCCAGCATTTT.

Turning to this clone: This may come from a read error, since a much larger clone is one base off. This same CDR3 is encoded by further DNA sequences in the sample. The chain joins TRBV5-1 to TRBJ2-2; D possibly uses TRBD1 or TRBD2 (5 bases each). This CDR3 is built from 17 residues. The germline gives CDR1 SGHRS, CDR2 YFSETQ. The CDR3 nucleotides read TGCGCCAGCAGCTTGGCCTGGGACGTTCTGAACACCGGGGAGCTGGTTTTT. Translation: CASSLAWDVLNTGELVF.

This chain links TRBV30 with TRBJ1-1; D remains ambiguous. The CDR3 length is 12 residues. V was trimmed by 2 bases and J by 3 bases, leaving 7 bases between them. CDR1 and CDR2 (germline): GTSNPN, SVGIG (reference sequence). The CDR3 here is CAWSRWDTEAFF. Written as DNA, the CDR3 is TGTGCCTGGAGTCGGTGGGACACTGAAGCTTTCTTT.

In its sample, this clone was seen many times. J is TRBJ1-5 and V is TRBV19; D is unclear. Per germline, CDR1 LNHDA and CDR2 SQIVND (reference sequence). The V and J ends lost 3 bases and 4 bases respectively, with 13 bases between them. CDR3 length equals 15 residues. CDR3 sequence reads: CASSIVRELNQPQHF. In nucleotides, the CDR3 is TGTGCCAGTAGTATTGTCCGCGAGCTAAATCAGCCCCAGCATTTT.

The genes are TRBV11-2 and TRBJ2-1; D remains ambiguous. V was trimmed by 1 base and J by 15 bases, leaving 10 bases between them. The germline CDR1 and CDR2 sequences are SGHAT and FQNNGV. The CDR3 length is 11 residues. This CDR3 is CASSLGGSLFF. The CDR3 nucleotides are TGTGCCAGCAGCTTAGGAGGAAGCTTGTTCTTC. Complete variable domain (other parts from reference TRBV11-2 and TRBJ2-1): EAGVAQSPRYKIIEKRQSVAFWCNPISGHATLYWYQQILGQGPKLLIQFQNNGVVDDSQLPKDRFSAERLKGVDSTLKIQPAKLEDSAVYLCASSLGGSLFFGPGTRLTVL.